Described below is a single T cell receptor (beta chain) sequence and its context. The junction had 2 bases not matched to a gene; V was cut back by 2 bases and J by 1 base. The CDR3 runs 16 residues. Germline values: CDR1 MNHNY, CDR2 SVGAGI (reference sequence). Authors' processing steps: Amplification with reference gene primers provided the estimates of nucleated cell counts. The assay was immunoSEQ multiplex PCR, and TCRdb's table has in-frame clones only and misses some. Clone size and the V and J calls come from that table; the DNA yielded D and trimming. The data hold 40,000 to 55,000 clones, with about 83% observed a single time. The sample comes from a study of blood T cell repertoires in COVID-19. In the study overall: Some COVID-19 samples were acute and others convalescent; all came from the United States, Italy and Spain. T cells, B-cell-depleted T cells, or PBMCs supplied cDNA or gDNA.

The sequenced sample was peripheral blood. The receptor comes from a man in his forties with acute or convalescent COVID-19. The chain is built from TRBV6-6 and TRBJ2-2; 9 bases agree with TRBD2. CDR3 residues: CASSYPTSGNTGELFF. DNA for the CDR3: TGTGCCAGCAGTTACCCGACTAGCGGGAACACCGGGGAGCTGTTTTTT.